This record looks at one T cell receptor (beta chain) sequence and its context. This CDR3 spans 18 amino acids. Germline-derived CDR1 and CDR2 are MNHEY and SMNVEV (reference sequence). V was cut by 6 bases and J by 1 base, with 23 bases left in between. The data were taken from a study of Ad26.COV2.S vaccination and SARS-CoV-2 variants. The overall study: Ad26.COV2.S was injected intramuscularly once or twice, 56 days apart.

Profiling relied on immunoSEQ multiplex PCR, and the TCRdb table lists in-frame clones only, not all of them. The table includes some 250,000 clones, approximately 88% detected once. Treatment given: around 19 received Ad26.COV2.S at low or high dose, single or two shots; 5 received placebo; per-sample allocation not given. Sampling happened 63 days after the first vaccine or placebo injection. An Ad26 vector expressing Wuhan-strain SARS-CoV-2 spike constituted the vaccine. The chain is built from TRBV27 and TRBJ2-3; D unresolved. Material: peripheral blood, obtained in a trial of Ad26.COV2.S vaccine versus placebo. This sequence was found in a person between 18 and 60 years old who received the Ad26.COV2.S COVID-19 vaccine or a placebo. CDR3 sequence (DNA): TGTGCCAGCAGACCTGACCCGACCAGAAGGGCTGGCACAGATACGCAGTATTTT. It specifies CASRPDPTRRAGTDTQYF.